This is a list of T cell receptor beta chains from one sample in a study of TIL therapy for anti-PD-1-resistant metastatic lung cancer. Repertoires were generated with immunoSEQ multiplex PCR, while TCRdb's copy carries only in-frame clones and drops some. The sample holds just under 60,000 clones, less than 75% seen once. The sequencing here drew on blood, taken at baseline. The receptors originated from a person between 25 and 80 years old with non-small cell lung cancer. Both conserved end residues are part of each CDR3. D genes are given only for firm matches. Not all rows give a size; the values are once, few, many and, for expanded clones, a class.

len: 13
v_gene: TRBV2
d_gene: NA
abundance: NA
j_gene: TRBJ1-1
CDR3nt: TGTGCCAGCAGACTTCGTGGGAACACTGAAGCTTTCTTT
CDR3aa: CASRLRGNTEAFF

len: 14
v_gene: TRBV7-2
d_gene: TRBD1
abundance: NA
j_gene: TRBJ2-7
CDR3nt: TGTGCCAGCAGCTCTACAGGGGGCTCCTACGAGCAGTACTTC
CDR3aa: CASSSTGGSYEQYF

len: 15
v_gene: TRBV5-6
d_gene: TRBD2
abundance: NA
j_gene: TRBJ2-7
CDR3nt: TGTGCCAGCAGCTACTACGGGCGGGAGACCTACGAGCAGTACTTC
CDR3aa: CASSYYGRETYEQYF

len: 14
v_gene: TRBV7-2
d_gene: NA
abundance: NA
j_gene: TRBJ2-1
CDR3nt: TGTGCCAGCAGCTTAGATCCAAACTACAATGAGCAGTTCTTC
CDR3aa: CASSLDPNYNEQFF

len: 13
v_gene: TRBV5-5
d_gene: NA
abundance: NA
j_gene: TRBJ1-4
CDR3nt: TGTGCCAGCAGCCTAGGGACAAATGAAAAACTGTTTTTT
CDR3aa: CASSLGTNEKLFF

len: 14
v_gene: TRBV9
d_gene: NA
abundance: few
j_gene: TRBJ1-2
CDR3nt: TGTGCCAGCAGCCAAACCGGGAGTACCTATGGCTACACCTTC
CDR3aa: CASSQTGSTYGYTF

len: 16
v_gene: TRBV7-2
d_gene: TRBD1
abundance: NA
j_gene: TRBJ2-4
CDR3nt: TGTGCCAGCAGCTTAGGACAGGGGGCTGCCAAAAACATTCAGTACTTC
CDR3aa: CASSLGQGAAKNIQYF

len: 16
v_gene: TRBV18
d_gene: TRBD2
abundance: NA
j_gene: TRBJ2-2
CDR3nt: TGTGCCAGCTCACCACCCACGGGAGGCAACACCGGGGAGCTGTTTTTT
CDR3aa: CASSPPTGGNTGELFF

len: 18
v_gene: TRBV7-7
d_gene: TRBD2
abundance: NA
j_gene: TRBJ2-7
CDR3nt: TGTGCTAGCAGCTTAGCGAGACTAGCGGGAAAGGATGTCGCCGAGCAGTACTTC
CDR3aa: CASSLARLAGKDVAEQYF

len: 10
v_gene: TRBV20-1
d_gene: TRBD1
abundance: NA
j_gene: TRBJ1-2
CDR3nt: TGCAGTGCTGACAGGGGTGGCTACACCTTC
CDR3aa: CSADRGGYTF

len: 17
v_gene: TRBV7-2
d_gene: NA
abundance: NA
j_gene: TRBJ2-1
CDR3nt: TGTGCCAGCAGCCCTTCGGCCTATGACGGGCAAAGAGGTGAGCAGTTCTTC
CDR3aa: CASSPSAYDGQRGEQFF

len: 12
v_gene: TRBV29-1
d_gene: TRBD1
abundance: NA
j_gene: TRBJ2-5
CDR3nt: TGCAGCGGGGGGACAGGGTTCGAGACCCAGTACTTC
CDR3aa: CSGGTGFETQYF

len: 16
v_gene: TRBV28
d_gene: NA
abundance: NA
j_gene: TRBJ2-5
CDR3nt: TGTGCCAGCAGTTTATGGGATTTTTACACCCAAGAGACCCAGTACTTC
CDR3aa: CASSLWDFYTQETQYF

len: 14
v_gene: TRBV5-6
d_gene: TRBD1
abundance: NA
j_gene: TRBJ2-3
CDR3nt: TGTGCCAGCAGCAGGGGACAGGGGAGGAATACGCAGTATTTT
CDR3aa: CASSRGQGRNTQYF

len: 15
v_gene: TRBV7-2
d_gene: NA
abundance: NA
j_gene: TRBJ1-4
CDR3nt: TGTGCCAGCAGCTTCCTTGGCGGAACTAATGAAAAACTGTTTTTT
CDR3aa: CASSFLGGTNEKLFF

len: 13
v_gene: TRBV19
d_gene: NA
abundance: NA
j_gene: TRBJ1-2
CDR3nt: TGTGCCAGTAGTCGATCGGTCTACTATGGCTACACCTTC
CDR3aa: CASSRSVYYGYTF

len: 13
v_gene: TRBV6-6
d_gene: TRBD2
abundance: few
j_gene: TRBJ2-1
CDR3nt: TGTGCCAGCACAGAGACTAGCCACAATGAGCAGTTCTTC
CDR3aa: CASTETSHNEQFF

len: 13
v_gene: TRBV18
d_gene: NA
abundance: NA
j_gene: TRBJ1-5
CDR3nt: TGTGCCAGCTCACCAAGCAGCAATCAGCCCCAGCATTTT
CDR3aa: CASSPSSNQPQHF

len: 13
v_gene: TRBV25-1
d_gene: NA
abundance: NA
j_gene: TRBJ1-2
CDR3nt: TGTGCCAGCAGTGAATCGGGAAACTATGGCTACACCTTC
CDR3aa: CASSESGNYGYTF

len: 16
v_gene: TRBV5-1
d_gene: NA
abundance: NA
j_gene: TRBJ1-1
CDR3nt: TGCGCCAGCAGCTTGTTCGGGGCAGGGACGAGCACTGAAGCTTTCTTT
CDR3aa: CASSLFGAGTSTEAFF

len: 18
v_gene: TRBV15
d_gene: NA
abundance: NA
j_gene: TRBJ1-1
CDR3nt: TGTGCCACCAGCAGCCCGATAAGACAGCCTATTATGAACACTGAAGCTTTCTTT
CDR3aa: CATSSPIRQPIMNTEAFF

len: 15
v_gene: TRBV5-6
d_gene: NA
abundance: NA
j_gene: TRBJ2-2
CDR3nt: TGTGCCAGCAGCTTGCAGGACATCTACACCGGGGAGCTGTTTTTT
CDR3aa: CASSLQDIYTGELFF

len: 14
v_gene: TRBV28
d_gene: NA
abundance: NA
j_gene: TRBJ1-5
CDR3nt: TGTGCCAGCAGTTTGTCATGGGGTGATCAGCCCCAGCATTTT
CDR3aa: CASSLSWGDQPQHF

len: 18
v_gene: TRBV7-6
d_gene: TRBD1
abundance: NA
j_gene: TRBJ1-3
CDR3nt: TGTGCCAGCAGCACCTGGGACGGGACAGTTCTGAGGGGAAACACCATATATTTT
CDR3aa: CASSTWDGTVLRGNTIYF

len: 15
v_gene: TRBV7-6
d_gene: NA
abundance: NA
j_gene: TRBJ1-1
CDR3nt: TGTGCCAGCAGCATAGGACAGCTGGGGAACACTGAAGCTTTCTTT
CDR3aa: CASSIGQLGNTEAFF

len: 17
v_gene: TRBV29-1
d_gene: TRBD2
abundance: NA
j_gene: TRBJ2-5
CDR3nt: TGCAGCGTTGAAGATCAGAACGGGAGGGCCCACCAAGAGACCCAGTACTTC
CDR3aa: CSVEDQNGRAHQETQYF

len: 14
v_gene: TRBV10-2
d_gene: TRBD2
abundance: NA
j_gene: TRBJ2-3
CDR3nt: TGCGCCAGCAGTGCCGGGACTAGCGGGCATACGCAGTATTTT
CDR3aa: CASSAGTSGHTQYF

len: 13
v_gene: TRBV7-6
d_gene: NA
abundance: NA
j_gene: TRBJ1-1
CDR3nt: TGTGCCAGCAGTCAAGGGGGAAACACTGAAGCTTTCTTT
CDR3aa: CASSQGGNTEAFF

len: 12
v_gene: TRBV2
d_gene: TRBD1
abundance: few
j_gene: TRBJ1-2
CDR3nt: TGTGCCAGCAGGGACAGGGTCTATGGCTACACCTTC
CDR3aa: CASRDRVYGYTF

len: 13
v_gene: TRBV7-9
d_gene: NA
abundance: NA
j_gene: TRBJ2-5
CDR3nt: TGTGCCAGCATCCGGGACATTCAAGAGACCCAGTACTTC
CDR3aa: CASIRDIQETQYF

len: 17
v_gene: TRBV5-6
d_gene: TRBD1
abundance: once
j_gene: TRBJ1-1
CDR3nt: TGTGCCAGCAGCTCAAAACTCCGACAGGGGTCGAACACTGAAGCTTTCTTT
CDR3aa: CASSSKLRQGSNTEAFF

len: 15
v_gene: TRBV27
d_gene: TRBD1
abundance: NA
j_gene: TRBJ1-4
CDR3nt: TGTGCCAGCAGTTTTTTTGGGACAGGGAATGAAAAACTGTTTTTT
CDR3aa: CASSFFGTGNEKLFF

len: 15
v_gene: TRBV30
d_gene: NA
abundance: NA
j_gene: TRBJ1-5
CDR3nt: TGTGCCTGGAGTGTAGAGGCCTGGGGCAATCAGCCCCAGCATTTT
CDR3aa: CAWSVEAWGNQPQHF

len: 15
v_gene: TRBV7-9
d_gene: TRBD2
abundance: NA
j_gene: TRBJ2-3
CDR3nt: TGTGCCAGCAGCACGGGAGGACAAAGCACAGATACGCAGTATTTT
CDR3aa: CASSTGGQSTDTQYF

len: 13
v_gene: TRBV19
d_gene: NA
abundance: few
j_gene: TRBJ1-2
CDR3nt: TGTGCCAGTAAGGAATCAGGAGACTATGGCTACACCTTC
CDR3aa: CASKESGDYGYTF

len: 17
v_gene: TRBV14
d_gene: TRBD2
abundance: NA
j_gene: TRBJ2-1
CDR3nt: TGTGCCAGCAGCCAAGAGGTGGGACTAGCGGGGAGGAATGAGCAGTTCTTC
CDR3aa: CASSQEVGLAGRNEQFF

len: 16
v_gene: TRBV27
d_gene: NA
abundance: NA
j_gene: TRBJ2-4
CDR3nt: TGTGCCAGCAGCCGAAACCCTAGACAAGGACGGAACATTCAGTACTTC
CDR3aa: CASSRNPRQGRNIQYF

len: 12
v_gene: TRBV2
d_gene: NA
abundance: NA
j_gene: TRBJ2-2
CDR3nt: TGTGCCAGCAGTGAAGGCGGCGGGGAGCTGTTTTTT
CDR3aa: CASSEGGGELFF

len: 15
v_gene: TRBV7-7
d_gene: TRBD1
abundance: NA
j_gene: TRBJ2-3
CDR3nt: TGTGCTAGCAGCTTAGCAGGGGGCGCGGGGGATACGCAGTATTTT
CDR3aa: CASSLAGGAGDTQYF

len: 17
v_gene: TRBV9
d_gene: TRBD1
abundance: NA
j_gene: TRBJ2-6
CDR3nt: TGTGCCAGCAACCGGGGACAGGGGAACTCTGGGGCCAACGTCCTGACTTTC
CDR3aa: CASNRGQGNSGANVLTF

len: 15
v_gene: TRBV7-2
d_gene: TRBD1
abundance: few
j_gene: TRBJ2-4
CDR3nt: TGTGCCAGCAGCGGATCCCCGGGACAGGGGTACATTCAGTACTTC
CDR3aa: CASSGSPGQGYIQYF

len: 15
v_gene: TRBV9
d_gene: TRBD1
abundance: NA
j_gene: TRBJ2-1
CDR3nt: TGTGCCAGCAGCCTCACTCCAGGGGGCCGGAGTGAGCAGTTCTTC
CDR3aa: CASSLTPGGRSEQFF